This T cell receptor beta chain stems from a study of blood T cell repertoires in COVID-19. Study at large: Sites across the United States, Italy and Spain contributed samples from acute and convalescent COVID-19. The analysed material was cDNA or gDNA that came from T cells, B-cell-depleted T cells, or PBMCs.

While infection was still active, Seattle patients were enrolled and then followed longitudinally. As processed by the authors: Reference gene primer amplification gave estimated nucleated cell counts. The protocol was immunoSEQ multiplex PCR, while the TCRdb copy is restricted to in-frame clones and leaves out a portion. V, J and clone size are those of that table, while D and trimming were read from the DNA. Of about 210,000 clones listed, almost 85% are singletons. The source is a woman aged 65 to 85 with COVID-19, enrolled during active disease. Sequencing used peripheral blood.

The CDR3 protein is CASSSGLNTDTQYF. DNA for the CDR3: TGTGCCAGCAGCTCTGGACTGAACACAGATACGCAGTATTTT. This chain uses TRBV7-3 with TRBJ2-3; possibly TRBD2 for D (5 bases). The CDR3 sequence is 14 residues long. The ends were cut back, 4 bases at V and 2 bases at J, with 10 bases in the middle. Germline V gene data show CDR1 as SGHTA and CDR2 as FQGTGA.